The next 9 T cell receptor beta chains were all read from a single sample in a study of T-cell reconstitution after alpha-beta-depleted transplantation in children. The TCRbeta library was prepared with unique molecular identifiers. TCRdb re-called the PCR reads with MiXCR, one entry per CDR3 protein. There are about 210,000 distinct CDR3 sequences in the sample; approximately 15% occur only once, and about 39% lies in the top ten. The material sequenced was PBMCs, mostly from graft donor cells, taken 360 days after TCRalphabeta/CD19-depleted stem cell transplant. The source of these receptors is a male patient aged 2-15 years who had a stem cell transplant for acute lymphoblastic leukemia, so the T cells may come from the graft donor.

The V and J genes are TRBV18 and TRBJ2-5, with D hard to call. V was trimmed by 3 bases and J by 3 bases, leaving 8 bases between them. The CDR3 covers 13 residues. Germline CDR1 reads KGHSH; CDR2 reads LQKENI. As DNA, the CDR3 is TGTGCCAGCTCACCTCCAATCGAAGAGACCCAGTACTTC. Translation gives CASSPPIEETQYF. The variable domain in full, with the rest retrieved from reference TRBV18 and TRBJ2-5, is NAGVMQNPRHLVRRRGQEARLRCSPMKGHSHVYWYRQLPEEGLKFMVYLQKENIIDESGMPKERFSAEFPKEGPSILRIQQVVRGDSAAYFCASSPPIEETQYFGPGTRLLVL.

This clonotype came up a few times. V and J are TRBV29-1 and TRBJ2-5; D possibly uses TRBD1 or TRBD2 (7 bases each). In germline, CDR1 is SQVTM, CDR2 ANQGSEA. This CDR3 comprises 17 residues. Trimming took off 0 bases at V and 1 base at J, with 18 bases between the two ends. CDR3 residues: CSVEDLSGGAVQETQYF. The CDR3 DNA is TGCAGCGTTGAAGACCTTTCAGGGGGGGCTGTCCAAGAGACCCAGTACTTC.

This clonotype was counted ten times or more. CDR3 DNA sequence: TGTGCCAGCAGGGACCCAACTAATGAAAAACTGTTTTTT. Translation gives CASRDPTNEKLFF. The chain carries TRBV28 and TRBJ1-4; D is ambiguous. The CDR3 consists of 13 residues. V was pared by 6 bases and J by 0 bases, with 5 bases between. Germline CDR1 MDHEN, CDR2 SYDVKM. The entire variable domain, with the rest obtained from reference TRBV28 and TRBJ1-4, is as follows: DVKVTQSSRYLVKRTGEKVFLECVQDMDHENMFWYRQDPGLGLRLIYFSYDVKMKEKGDIPEGYSVSREKKERFSLILESASTNQTSMYLCASRDPTNEKLFFGSGTQLSVL.

The gene calls are TRBV4-2 and TRBJ2-7; no definite D call. This CDR3 contains 14 residues. Germline V CDR1 and CDR2: LGHNA, YNFKEQ. With 0 bases removed from V and 0 bases from J, the gap between germline ends came to 6 bases. Here the CDR3 DNA reads TGTGCCAGCAGCCAAGATTTAAGCTCCTACGAGCAGTACTTC. Its translation: CASSQDLSSYEQYF.

The V gene is TRBV6-5, the J gene TRBJ1-2; no firm D call. Germline V gene data show CDR1 as MNHEY and CDR2 as SVGAGI. The CDR3 loop spans 13 amino acids. V lost 0 bases to trimming and J lost 4 bases, with 6 bases between them. The CDR3 DNA sequence: TGTGCCAGCAGTTACTCCGTGGGCTATGGCTACACCTTC. Protein: CASSYSVGYGYTF.

This clonotype was picked up a small number of times. The chain recombines TRBV20-1 with TRBJ2-7; perhaps D is TRBD1 or TRBD2 (7 bases each). V shed 6 bases and J shed 3 bases, with 21 bases lying between them. The CDR3 extends over 15 amino acids. CDR1 and CDR2 from the germline V gene are DFQATT and SNEGSKA (reference sequence). The CDR3 spells CSAPYSPGGGYEQYF. The CDR3 DNA sequence: TGCAGTGCCCCCTATAGTCCAGGGGGGGGCTACGAGCAGTACTTC.

In this sample, this clonotype turned up a few times. J is TRBJ1-1 and V is TRBV28; no reliable D call. Trimming cost V 6 bases and J 5 bases, with 7 bases left between them. The CDR3 is 11 amino acids. CDR1 is MDHEN and CDR2 is SYDVKM in the germline V gene. In DNA, the CDR3 is TGTGCCAGCAGGCGGAGGACTGAAGCTTTCTTT. Amino acids: CASRRRTEAFF. The variable domain in full, completed from reference TRBV28 and TRBJ1-1, reads DVKVTQSSRYLVKRTGEKVFLECVQDMDHENMFWYRQDPGLGLRLIYFSYDVKMKEKGDIPEGYSVSREKKERFSLILESASTNQTSMYLCASRRRTEAFFGQGTRLTVV.

This clonotype has just a few counts. The V gene is TRBV18, the J gene TRBJ1-2, with D hard to call. The CDR3 extends over 13 amino acids. Trimming left V 3 bases short and J 5 bases short, with 10 bases between. Germline CDR1 and CDR2: KGHSH and LQKENI. CDR3 DNA sequence: TGTGCCAGCTCACCTGGCCAGATTTATGGCTACACCTTC. This sequence encodes CASSPGQIYGYTF.

The chain joins TRBV7-8 to TRBJ1-1; D possibly corresponds to TRBD1 (5 bases). The V end was cut by 2 bases, the J end by 3 bases, with 16 bases between. CDR1 and CDR2 (germline): SGHVS, FQNEAQ. This CDR3 spans 16 amino acids. The CDR3 reads CASSLYGGSGDTEAFF. CDR3 bases: TGTGCCAGCAGCTTATATGGGGGGTCGGGGGACACTGAAGCTTTCTTT.